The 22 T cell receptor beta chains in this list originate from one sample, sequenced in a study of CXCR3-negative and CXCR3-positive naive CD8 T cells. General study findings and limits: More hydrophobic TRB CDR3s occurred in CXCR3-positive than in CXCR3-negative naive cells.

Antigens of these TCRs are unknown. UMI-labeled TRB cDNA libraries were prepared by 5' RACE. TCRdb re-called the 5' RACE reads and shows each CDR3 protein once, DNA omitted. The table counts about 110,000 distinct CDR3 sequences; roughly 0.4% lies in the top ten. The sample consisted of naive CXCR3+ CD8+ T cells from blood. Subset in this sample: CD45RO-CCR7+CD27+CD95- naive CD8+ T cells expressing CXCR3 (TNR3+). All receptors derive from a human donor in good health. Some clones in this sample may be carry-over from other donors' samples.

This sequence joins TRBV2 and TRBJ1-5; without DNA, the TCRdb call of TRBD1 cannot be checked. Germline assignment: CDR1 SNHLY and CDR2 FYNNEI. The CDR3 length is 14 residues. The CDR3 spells CASSHPGYNQPQHF.

The CDR3 sequence is CASSSGPGAGHQYF. The J gene is TRBJ2-3, the V gene TRBV7-2; TCRdb's D call, TRBD1, is unchecked because there is no DNA. The CDR3 has 14 residues. Per germline, CDR1 SGHTA and CDR2 FQGNSA.

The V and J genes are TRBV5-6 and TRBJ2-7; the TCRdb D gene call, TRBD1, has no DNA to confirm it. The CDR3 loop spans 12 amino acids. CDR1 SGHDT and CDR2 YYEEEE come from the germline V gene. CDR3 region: CASSVDSYEQYF.

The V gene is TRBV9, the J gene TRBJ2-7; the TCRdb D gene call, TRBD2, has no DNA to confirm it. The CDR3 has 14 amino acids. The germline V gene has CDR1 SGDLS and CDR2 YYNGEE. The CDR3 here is CASSPASGGVEQYF.

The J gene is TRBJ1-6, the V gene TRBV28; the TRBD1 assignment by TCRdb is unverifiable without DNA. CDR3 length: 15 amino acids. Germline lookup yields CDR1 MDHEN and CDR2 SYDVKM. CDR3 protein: CASSSTGAGNSPLHF.

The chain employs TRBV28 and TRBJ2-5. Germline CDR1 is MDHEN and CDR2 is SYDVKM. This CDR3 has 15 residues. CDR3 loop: CASSSRRSYQETQYF.

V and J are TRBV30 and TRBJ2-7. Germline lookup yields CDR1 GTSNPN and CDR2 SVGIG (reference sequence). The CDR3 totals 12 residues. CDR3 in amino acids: CAWVVSVYEQYF.

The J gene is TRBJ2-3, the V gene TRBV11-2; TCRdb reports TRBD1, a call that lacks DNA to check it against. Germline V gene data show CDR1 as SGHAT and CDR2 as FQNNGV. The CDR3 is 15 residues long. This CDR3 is CASSPAQGLTDTQYF.

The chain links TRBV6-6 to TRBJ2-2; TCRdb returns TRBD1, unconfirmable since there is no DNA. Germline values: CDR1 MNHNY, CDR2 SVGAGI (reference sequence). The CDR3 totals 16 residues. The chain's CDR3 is CASSPQGADNTGELFF.

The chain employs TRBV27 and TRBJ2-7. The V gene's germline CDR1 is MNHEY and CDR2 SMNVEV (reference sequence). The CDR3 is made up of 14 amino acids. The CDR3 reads CASSYGGGAYEQYF.

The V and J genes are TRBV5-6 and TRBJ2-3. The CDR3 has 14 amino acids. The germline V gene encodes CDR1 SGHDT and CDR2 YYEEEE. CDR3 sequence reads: CASSLALVADTQYF. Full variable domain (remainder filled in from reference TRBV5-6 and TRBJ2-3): DAGVTQSPTHLIKTRGQQVTLRCSPKSGHDTVSWYQQALGQGPQFIFQYYEEEERQRGNFPDRFSGHQFPNYSSELNVNALLLGDSALYLCASSLALVADTQYFGPGTRLTVL.

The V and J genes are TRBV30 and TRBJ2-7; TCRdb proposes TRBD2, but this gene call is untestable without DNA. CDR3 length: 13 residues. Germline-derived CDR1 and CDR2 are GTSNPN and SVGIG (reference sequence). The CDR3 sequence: CAWSVLAPLEQYF.

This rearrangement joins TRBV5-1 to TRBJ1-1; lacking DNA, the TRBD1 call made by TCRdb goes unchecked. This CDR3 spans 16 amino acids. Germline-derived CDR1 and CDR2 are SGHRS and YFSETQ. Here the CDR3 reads CASRPGTGVWDTEAFF. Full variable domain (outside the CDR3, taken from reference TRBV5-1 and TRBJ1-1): KAGVTQTPRYLIKTRGQQVTLSCSPISGHRSVSWYQQTPGQGLQFLFEYFSETQRNKGNFPGRFSGRQFSNSRSEMNVSTLELGDSALYLCASRPGTGVWDTEAFFGQGTRLTVV.

The CDR3 reads CASSSNTKGRVFGISEQYF. V and J are TRBV5-1 and TRBJ2-7; TCRdb lists TRBD1, though no DNA is available to test this call. The CDR3 is 19 residues long. Germline assignment: CDR1 SGHRS and CDR2 YFSETQ.

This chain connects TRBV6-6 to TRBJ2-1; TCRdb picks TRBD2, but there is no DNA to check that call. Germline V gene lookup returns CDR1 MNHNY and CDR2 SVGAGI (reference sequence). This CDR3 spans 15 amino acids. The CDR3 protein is CASSSTSGNYNEQFF.

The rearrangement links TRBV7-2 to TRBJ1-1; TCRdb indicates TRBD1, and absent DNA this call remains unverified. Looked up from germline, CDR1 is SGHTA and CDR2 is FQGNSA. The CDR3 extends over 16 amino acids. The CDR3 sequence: CASSLMRGRSGTEAFF.

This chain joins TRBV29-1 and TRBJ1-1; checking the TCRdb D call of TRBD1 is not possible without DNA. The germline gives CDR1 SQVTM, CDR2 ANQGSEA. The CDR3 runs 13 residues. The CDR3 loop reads CSVVGQGNTEAFF.

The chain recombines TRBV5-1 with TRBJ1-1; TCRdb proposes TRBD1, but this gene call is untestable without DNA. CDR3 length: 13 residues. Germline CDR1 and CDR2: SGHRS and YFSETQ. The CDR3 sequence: CASSSPTGDNAFF.

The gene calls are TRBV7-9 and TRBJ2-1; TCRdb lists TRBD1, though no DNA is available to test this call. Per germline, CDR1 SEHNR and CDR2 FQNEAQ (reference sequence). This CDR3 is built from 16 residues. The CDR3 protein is CASSPGPGAAGDEQFF.

This CDR3 reads CASSLSPNEAFF. The chain carries TRBV13 and TRBJ1-1. The CDR3 consists of 12 residues. CDR1 is PRHDT, CDR2 FYEKMQ, per germline (reference sequence).

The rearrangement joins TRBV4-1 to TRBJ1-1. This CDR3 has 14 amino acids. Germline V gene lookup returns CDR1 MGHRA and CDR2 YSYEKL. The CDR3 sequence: CASSLRVEGTEAFF.

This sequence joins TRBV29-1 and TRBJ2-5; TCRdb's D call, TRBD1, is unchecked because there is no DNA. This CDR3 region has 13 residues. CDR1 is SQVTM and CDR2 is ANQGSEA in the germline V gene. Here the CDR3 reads CSVQTGGGETQYF.